Below, 30 T cell receptor beta chains from the same sample are listed, as sequenced in a study of monozygotic twins with cystic fibrosis. Profiled with immunoSEQ multiplex PCR; TCRdb holds only in-frame clones, not every one. The sample shows about 32,000 clones, 80% to 95% of them seen only once. Sequenced: blood. These receptor sequences come from a girl aged 2-10 years with cystic fibrosis.

V and J are TRBV6-1 and TRBJ1-3; D perhaps matches TRBD1 (5 bases). Trimming removed 7 bases from V and 4 bases from J, with 17 bases in between. The CDR3 length is 15 residues. CDR1 and CDR2 (germline): MNHNS, SASEGT. The chain's CDR3 is CASIKGDLEGNTIYF. The CDR3 coding sequence is TGTGCCAGCATTAAAGGGGACCTAGAAGGAAACACCATATATTTT.

The CDR3 spells CASRGDATSYEQYF. The CDR3 region has the DNA TGTGCCAGCAGAGGGGACGCCACCTCCTACGAGCAGTACTTC. The chain couples TRBV6-1 to TRBJ2-7, with D perhaps being TRBD1 or TRBD2 (5 bases each). This CDR3 contains 14 residues. Trimming left V 6 bases short and J 0 bases short, with 12 bases between. The germline gives CDR1 MNHNS, CDR2 SASEGT.

The rearrangement links TRBV29-1 to TRBJ2-4; 8 bases line up with TRBD1. This CDR3 has 14 residues. The germline CDR1 and CDR2 sequences are SQVTM and ANQGSEA. V lost 6 bases and J lost 2; bases outside the gene matches: 6. The CDR3 DNA sequence: TGCAGCGTGTCAGGGGGCGCATCCAAAAACATTCAGTACTTC. Protein sequence: CSVSGGASKNIQYF.

The chain has TRBV29-1 and TRBJ2-7; TRBD2 agrees at 8 bases. CDR1 is SQVTM, CDR2 ANQGSEA, per germline. This CDR3 contains 14 residues. V lost 6 bases, J lost 6 bases, and 13 bases stayed unmatched. CDR3 bases: TGCAGCGTCCCCCATAGCGGGAACTCGCGCGAGCAGTACTTC. Its translation: CSVPHSGNSREQYF.

This chain connects TRBV27 to TRBJ2-2; perhaps TRBD1 as D (6 bases). The CDR3 runs 15 residues. CDR1 is MNHEY, CDR2 SMNVEV, per germline (reference sequence). V lost 5 bases, J lost 6 bases, and 16 bases lay in between. The DNA of the CDR3 is TGTGCCAGCAGTCCAATTGACAGGTTCCCCGGGGAGCTGTTTTTT. Protein sequence: CASSPIDRFPGELFF.

V and J are TRBV7-3 and TRBJ2-1, with 12 positions matching TRBD2. Germline V gene data show CDR1 as SGHTA and CDR2 as FQGTGA. Germline trimming cut 5 bases from V and 3 bases from J; bases unmatched to any gene: 8. This CDR3 region has 17 residues. In DNA form, the CDR3 reads TGTGCCAGCAGCCCCGCCCCGGGACTAGCGGGCTACAATGAGCAGTTCTTC. Translating gives CASSPAPGLAGYNEQFF.

The CDR3 sequence is CASSVITGGGMETQYF. The CDR3 DNA reads as TGTGCCAGCAGCGTAATAACGGGCGGGGGCATGGAGACCCAGTACTTC. The chain has TRBV9 and TRBJ2-5; maybe TRBD2 (7 bases). The CDR3 spans 16 residues. V dropped 1 base and J dropped 5 bases, with 18 bases sitting between them. Looked up from germline, CDR1 is SGDLS and CDR2 is YYNGEE.

This sequence joins TRBV2 and TRBJ1-1; no firm D call. Germline V gene data show CDR1 as SNHLY and CDR2 as FYNNEI. The CDR3 totals 12 residues. V gave up 8 bases and J gave up 1 base, with 8 bases separating them. CDR3 in DNA: TGTGCCAGCGGGCGGGGGAACACTGAAGCTTTCTTT. Amino acid sequence: CASGRGNTEAFF.

The V call is TRBV7-8, the J call TRBJ1-5; D unclear. The germline CDR1 and CDR2 sequences are SGHVS and FQNEAQ. V lost 1 base to trimming and J lost 0 bases, with 13 bases between them. There are 17 residues in the CDR3. CDR3 sequence (DNA): TGTGCCAGCAGCTTAGTAGTGGCGATAGATAGCAATCAGCCCCAGCATTTT. Protein sequence: CASSLVVAIDSNQPQHF. Based on the CDR3 plus reference TRBV7-8 and TRBJ1-5, the full variable domain is GAGVSQSPRYKVAKRGQDVALRCDPISGHVSLFWYQQALGQGPEFLTYFQNEAQLDKSGLPSDRFFAERPEGSVSTLKIQRTQQEDSAVYLCASSLVVAIDSNQPQHFGDGTRLSIL.

V usage is TRBV7-6 and J usage is TRBJ1-2; D possibly corresponds to TRBD1 (6 bases). This CDR3 spans 13 amino acids. Germline CDR1 SGHVS, CDR2 FNYEAQ. V was pared by 5 bases and J by 2 bases, with 9 bases between. CDR3 loop: CASSQGQNYGYTF. CDR3 DNA: TGTGCCAGCAGCCAAGGACAGAACTATGGCTACACCTTC.

The chain has TRBV7-9 and TRBJ1-2, with TRBD1 matching over 7 bases. The junction had 13 bases not matched to a gene; V was cut back by 5 bases and J by 4 bases. The CDR3 covers 16 residues. CDR1 and CDR2 from the germline V gene are SEHNR and FQNEAQ (reference sequence). The CDR3 here is CASSLGWSAGGYGYTF. Here the CDR3 DNA reads TGTGCCAGCAGCCTGGGGTGGTCGGCAGGGGGCTATGGCTACACCTTC.

The chain joins TRBV6-1 to TRBJ2-1; D gene uncertain. CDR1 is MNHNS, CDR2 SASEGT, per germline. The V gene lost 11 bases and the J gene lost 0 bases, with 11 bases spanning the gap. This CDR3 is built from 13 residues. The CDR3 loop is CAALHPSYNEQFF. CDR3 coding DNA: TGTGCCGCTCTCCACCCCTCCTACAATGAGCAGTTCTTC.

The chain joins TRBV5-1 to TRBJ1-1, with D possibly TRBD1 on 5 matching bases. CDR3 length: 17 amino acids. CDR1 is SGHRS and CDR2 is YFSETQ in the germline V gene. V lost 0 bases to trimming and J lost 0 bases, with 15 bases between them. CDR3 protein: CASSLAGALNLNTEAFF. The CDR3 DNA reads as TGCGCCAGCAGCTTGGCTGGGGCCCTCAACCTGAACACTGAAGCTTTCTTT.

V usage is TRBV19 and J usage is TRBJ2-7; 9 positions match TRBD1. The V segment lost 1 base and the J segment 5 bases; nucleotides outside the gene matches: 12. This CDR3 contains 17 residues. Germline V gene data show CDR1 as LNHDA and CDR2 as SQIVND (reference sequence). The DNA for the CDR3 is TGTGCCAGTAGTATAGGATCATCGGGACAGGGCGGGAACGAGCAGTACTTC. It translates to CASSIGSSGQGGNEQYF.

The chain recombines TRBV18 with TRBJ2-2, with no clear D. Germline V CDR1 and CDR2: KGHSH, LQKENI. Deletions cut 3 bases from V and 6 bases from J, with 8 bases between. The CDR3 loop spans 13 amino acids. For the CDR3, the DNA is TGTGCCAGCTCACCCCCCTTGCCCGGGGAGCTGTTTTTT. It encodes CASSPPLPGELFF.

The V call is TRBV5-4, the J call TRBJ2-7; no definite D call. Germline CDR1 reads SGHNT; CDR2 reads YYREEE (reference sequence). This CDR3 region has 13 residues. Between the trimmed V and J ends, which lost 5 bases and 2 bases, there was a span of 11 bases. DNA of the CDR3: TGTGCCAGCAGTCCTCACCCCGCCTACGAGCAGTACTTC. Residues: CASSPHPAYEQYF.

This clone has a single count. The chain links TRBV28 to TRBJ1-5; perhaps TRBD1 as D (6 bases). The germline V gene has CDR1 MDHEN and CDR2 SYDVKM. The CDR3 is 17 amino acids. V was pared by 2 bases and J by 2 bases, with 16 bases between. As DNA, the CDR3 is TGTGCCAGCAGTTTAGCCCTAAGGGCAGGGGGCAATCAGCCCCAGCATTTT. Translation gives CASSLALRAGGNQPQHF.

V is TRBV28 and J is TRBJ2-3, with D perhaps matching TRBD1 (5 bases). The germline V gene has CDR1 MDHEN and CDR2 SYDVKM. The CDR3 is made up of 14 amino acids. V lost 4 bases to trimming and J lost 3 bases, with 11 bases between them. Here the CDR3 DNA reads TGTGCCAGCAGTTCTGGACAAAGGACAGATACGCAGTATTTT. This gives the protein CASSSGQRTDTQYF.

This rearrangement joins TRBV7-8 to TRBJ2-7, with 11 nucleotides matching TRBD2. CDR1 and CDR2 from the germline V gene are SGHVS and FQNEAQ. Trimming removed 1 base from V and 3 bases from J; junction bases left unmatched: 5. The CDR3 is 16 amino acids. Here the CDR3 reads CASSLGYSGGVYEQYF. The CDR3, as DNA: TGTGCCAGCAGCTTAGGCTATAGCGGGGGGGTCTACGAGCAGTACTTC. Together with reference TRBV7-8 and TRBJ2-7, the CDR3 gives the full variable domain: GAGVSQSPRYKVAKRGQDVALRCDPISGHVSLFWYQQALGQGPEFLTYFQNEAQLDKSGLPSDRFFAERPEGSVSTLKIQRTQQEDSAVYLCASSLGYSGGVYEQYFGPGTRLTVT.

The chain couples TRBV29-1 to TRBJ2-7; 7 positions match TRBD1. Germline V gene data show CDR1 as SQVTM and CDR2 as ANQGSEA. The CDR3 has 15 residues. After removal of 4 bases from V and 2 bases from J, the junction contained 11 bases not matched to a gene. DNA of the CDR3: TGCAGCGTTGGAGCCGGCAGGGGGATTACCTACGAGCAGTACTTC. As protein: CSVGAGRGITYEQYF.

In this sample, this clone turned up once. CDR3 nucleotides: TGTGCCAGCAGCCCGACCCCCCCAGGGAGGGATGGCTACACCTTC. Translating it yields CASSPTPPGRDGYTF. V and J are TRBV7-2 and TRBJ1-2, with D possibly matching TRBD1 (5 bases). Germline V lookup: CDR1 SGHTA, CDR2 FQGNSA. V was clipped by 5 bases and J by 6 bases, with 19 bases between them. This CDR3 has 15 residues. The full variable domain, its missing parts supplied by reference TRBV7-2 and TRBJ1-2, is GAGVSQSPSNKVTEKGKDVELRCDPISGHTALYWYRQSLGQGLEFLIYFQGNSAPDKSGLPSDRFSAERTGGSVSTLTIQRTQQEDSAVYLCASSPTPPGRDGYTFGSGTRLTVV.

The V and J genes are TRBV18 and TRBJ1-5; perhaps TRBD1 as D (5 bases). The germline V gene has CDR1 KGHSH and CDR2 LQKENI. This CDR3 has 12 residues. Trimming took 6 bases from V and 5 from J, leaving 8 bases between them. CDR3 loop: CASSREDQPQHF. The CDR3 DNA is TGTGCCAGCTCCAGGGAGGATCAGCCCCAGCATTTT.

The chain recombines TRBV19 with TRBJ1-5; no reliable D call. With 11 bases removed from V and 5 bases from J, the gap between germline ends came to 16 bases. CDR3 length equals 13 residues. The V gene's germline CDR1 is LNHDA and CDR2 SQIVND (reference sequence). CDR3 sequence reads: CAGGGSDHQPQHF. The CDR3 nucleotides are TGTGCCGGAGGAGGCTCGGACCATCAGCCCCAGCATTTT.

The chain is built from TRBV14 and TRBJ1-2; unclear D gene. Germline-derived CDR1 and CDR2 are SGHDN and FVKESK. This CDR3 comprises 14 residues. The ends were cut back, 4 bases at V and 3 bases at J, with 12 bases in the middle. The CDR3 DNA reads as TGTGCCAGCAGCCGTGGATCTTCCTACTATGGCTACACCTTC. It encodes CASSRGSSYYGYTF.

The chain uses TRBV10-1 and TRBJ2-1, with TRBD1 matching over 8 bases. V was pared by 10 bases and J by 2 bases, with 10 bases of the junction left unmatched. Germline assignment: CDR1 WNHNN and CDR2 SYGVQD (reference sequence). This CDR3 is 15 amino acids long. The DNA of the CDR3 is TGCGCCACCATGGATGGACAGGGACCCTACAATGAGCAGTTCTTC. Translated, it gives CATMDGQGPYNEQFF.

The V and J genes are TRBV4-3 and TRBJ2-1, with 8 bases identical to TRBD1. The CDR3 covers 15 residues. Trimming cost V 2 bases and J 8 bases; bases outside gene matches: 8. Germline loops: CDR1 LGHNA, CDR2 YSLEER. CDR3 in DNA: TGCGCCAGCAGCCAACCGGGACAGGCCCCCCATGAGCAGTTCTTC. This translates into CASSQPGQAPHEQFF.

The V and J genes are TRBV4-3 and TRBJ1-5, with D maybe TRBD1 (5 bases). V lost 3 bases to trimming and J lost 4 bases, with 13 bases between them. This CDR3 has 15 residues. CDR1 is LGHNA and CDR2 is YSLEER in the germline V gene. CDR3 region: CASSQIPGGNQPQHF. The CDR3 DNA follows: TGCGCCAGCAGCCAGATCCCTGGGGGGAATCAGCCCCAGCATTTT.

The chain couples TRBV9 to TRBJ2-3; D unclear. With 0 bases removed from V and 5 bases from J, the gap between germline ends came to 7 bases. Germline lookup yields CDR1 SGDLS and CDR2 YYNGEE. This CDR3 is built from 13 residues. The CDR3 loop is CASSVVAGDTQYF. The CDR3 bases are TGTGCCAGCAGCGTAGTCGCCGGAGATACGCAGTATTTT.

The rearrangement uses TRBV2 and TRBJ1-2, with D possibly matching TRBD1 (6 bases). Germline V gives CDR1 SNHLY, CDR2 FYNNEI. The CDR3 covers 17 residues. The V end lost 0 bases, the J end lost 8 bases, and 22 bases lay between the germline ends. The CDR3 loop reads CASSEALRTALSEGYTF. In DNA, the CDR3 is TGTGCCAGCAGTGAAGCGCTTCGGACAGCCCTAAGTGAGGGCTACACCTTC.

This chain links TRBV6-1 with TRBJ2-7, with D unresolved. Trimming left V 2 bases short and J 1 base short, with 12 bases between. The CDR3 has 15 residues. Germline lookup yields CDR1 MNHNS and CDR2 SASEGT. The CDR3 nucleotides read TGTGCCAGCAGTGAAATGGCTCTGCCTTCCTACGAGCAGTACTTC. Its protein is CASSEMALPSYEQYF.